This T cell receptor beta chain derives from a study of blood T cell repertoires in COVID-19. As for the study in general: Sites across the United States, Italy and Spain contributed samples from acute and convalescent COVID-19. Sources were T cells, B-cell-depleted T cells, or PBMCs; the material itself was cDNA or gDNA.

Original handling: Amplification of reference gene primers was used by the study to estimate nucleated cell counts. Only in-frame clones appear in the TCRdb table, and some are missing; sequencing was by immunoSEQ multiplex PCR. Clone size and V and J calls were adopted from that table, with D and trimming inferred from the DNA. The data contain about 220,000 clones, 70% to 85% of them singletons. The CDR3 covers 10 residues. Germline V lookup: CDR1 SGHTA, CDR2 FQGTGA. Points on this clone: A read error may account for a junction end that differs from germline.

V usage is TRBV7-3 and J usage is TRBJ2-1; 8 bases are shared with TRBD1. The receptor was isolated from a man aged 45-65 years with active or convalescent COVID-19. The sequenced sample was peripheral blood. CDR3 nucleotides: TGTGCCGTGGCAGGACAGGGCGGAATCTTC. It codes for CAVAGQGGIF.